A selection of T cell receptor beta chains follows, all from one sample in a study of blood T cells in healthy people across ages. MiXCR, run by TCRdb on the 5' RACE reads, gives a single entry per CDR3 protein. The table records more than 450,000 distinct CDR3 sequences, over 25% of them present only once. The same sample was also studied in work on T cells of mothers and their children.

The sequencing input was blood. These receptors all stem from a boy aged 2 to 10 in good health. Both conserved end residues are trimmed from each CDR3. Expanded clones are given a class, and other clones once, few, many or no size at all.

V gene	J gene	clone size	CDR3 protein
TRBV10-3	TRBJ2-5	NA	AISESQGARETQY
TRBV14	TRBJ1-4	NA	ASSQDYAVGEKLF
TRBV4-3	TRBJ2-7	few	ASSQVNPVGEQY
TRBV20-1	TRBJ2-3	NA	SAREWSERKQY
TRBV5-1	NA	few	ASRDRDRGFHEQY
TRBV24-1	TRBJ2-3	NA	ATSRGAVDTQY
TRBV21-1	TRBJ2-2	NA	ASSSRHRVGLADTGELF
TRBV30	TRBJ1-1	few	AWAGGKAF
TRBV20-1	TRBJ2-5	NA	SARGRLAGLQETQY
TRBV29-1	TRBJ2-5	few	SVESGRGRKTQY
TRBV19	TRBJ2-2	NA	ASSPKARTGELF
TRBV20-1	TRBJ2-1	NA	SAPRDLGRGEQF
TRBV4-3	TRBJ1-1	NA	ASSQTGYTEAF
TRBV9	TRBJ1-2	NA	ASSLSQREVNYGYT
TRBV30	TRBJ1-2	NA	AWSVPVLYGYT
TRBV3-1	TRBJ2-5	NA	ASSQVLLDRGETQY
TRBV7-2	TRBJ1-2	NA	ASSLGGRSGYT
TRBV7-2	TRBJ2-3	NA	ASSVSGFTDTQY
TRBV12-3/TRBV12-4	TRBJ1-2	NA	ASSLAAQGVGGYT
TRBV7-3	TRBJ2-6	few	ASSSTGQPSGANVLT
TRBV27	TRBJ1-2	NA	ASSSRSSVGNNYGYT
TRBV29-1	TRBJ2-3	few	SVERDRAADTQY
TRBV5-5	TRBJ1-2	few	ASSMAETVGYT
TRBV3-2	TRBJ2-7	few	ASSPNAYYEQY
TRBV27	TRBJ2-7	NA	ASSFGTDVEQY
TRBV19	TRBJ2-7	once	ASSHRTGTAEQY